This TCR beta chain derives from a study of breast tumors, draining lymph nodes, adjacent tissues. TCRdb fed the multiplex PCR reads into MiXCR, producing one record per CDR3 protein. The sample has approximately 130,000 distinct CDR3 sequences, roughly 20% seen once. In its sample, this clonotype was seen many times. Germline loops: CDR1 ENHRY, CDR2 SYGVKD. The germline V and J ends were trimmed by 6 bases and 3 bases, with 18 bases remaining between them. The CDR3 is made up of 15 amino acids. Breast cancer patients provided tissue from their axillary draining lymph nodes. This receptor was taken from a female donor with breast cancer. Some clones in this sample may be carry-over from other donors' samples. The J gene is TRBJ2-7, the V gene TRBV10-3, with D tentatively TRBD1 or TRBD2 (5 bases each). Sequencing input: axillary lymph node tissue. CDR3 bases: TGTGCCATCAGCTCCCTCGAGGGGAGTTTCTACGAGCAGTACTTC. Protein: CAISSLEGSFYEQYF.